This TCR beta chain is drawn from a study of glioma-infiltrating T cells (dated by TCRdb to about 2016). About the full investigation: The low-grade gliomas were WHO grade II oligodendrogliomas or astrocytomas, while the glioblastomas were WHO grade IV tumors sampled at initial diagnosis rather than at recurrent diagnosis. Dexamethasone was administered to glioma patients for six or fewer days before surgery. Sequencing coverage of 4.5- to 10-fold of 1 million or so peripheral T cells was targeted for blood libraries. The study sequenced TCR alpha- and beta-chain repertoires from glioma tissue, from non-neoplastic brain tissue and from matched peripheral blood mononuclear cells. Each tissue-infiltrating repertoire was compared with the same patient's peripheral blood repertoire to measure divergence between tissue and blood T-cell populations. The paired cohort comprised three low-grade glioma patients, about 8 primary glioblastoma patients and three non-glioma patients contributing non-neoplastic brain tissue. The paper as a whole reports these results and caveats: Tissue and blood shared very few CDR3 sequences, a result attributed to high CDR3 diversity and limited sampling. Small numbers underpinned the group comparisons: roughly 8 glioblastoma patients, three low-grade glioma patients and three non-neoplastic patients. A signature set of shared blood CDR3 motifs marked patients with low tissue-blood divergence and was depleted in highly divergent patients. VJ-independent divergence between tissue and blood was below expectation in non-neoplastic patients but above expectation in all gliomas, especially low-grade gliomas.

V and J are truncated by 0 bases and 4 bases respectively, leaving an intervening sequence of 6 bases. For CDR1 and CDR2, the germline V gene lists SGHTA and FQGNSA. Including cysteine and phenylalanine, the CDR3 has 13 amino acids. Of the read, only the CDR3 DNA is kept; its 39 bases are in frame from base 1. Surgical brain or tumor specimens were cryofrozen in liquid nitrogen immediately after resection, and peripheral blood cells were collected concurrently. This clonotype was counted only a few times. Its antigen is currently not known. It has no much larger one-base neighbor in the sample; base qualities were not kept. TCR alpha and beta CDR3 regions were amplified with the iRepertoire nested amplicon-rescue multiplex PCR (arm-PCR) platform from RNA. The input for one-step reverse transcription and amplification was about 95-450 ng of either tissue mRNA or PBMC total RNA. Following bead purification, Illumina adapters were added by a secondary multiplex PCR, and the libraries were gel-purified between 200 and 400 bp. The libraries contained internal 6-nucleotide barcodes that were used for demultiplexing. The libraries were sequenced on an Illumina MiSeq using 2x220 or 2x250 nucleotide paired-end reads. In the source study's methods: FLASH 1.2.11 was used to merge paired reads, and BWA-MEM then aligned the reads to the GRCh37 human genome before TRA and TRB reads were extracted. V and J assignment used an IMGT-derived reference of cassette sequences and CDR3 motifs that included pseudogenes. Reads were translated in three frames, and productive CDR3s were defined by a C…FGXG motif without stop codons. Unique combinations of V-J cassette pair and CDR3 amino acid sequence were defined as clonotypes. Hamming distance filtering was applied to reads, with thresholds set by the sequence error rate of each sample in mapped regions. TCRdb redid the processing of the public reads, applying fastp at Q25 and MiXCR, and retained in-frame beta chains. Each entry is one CDR3 protein sequence, shown with its most common DNA and genes. TCRdb, rather than the study authors, made the V and J calls. The sample table records 300,000 to 450,000 distinct CDR3 sequences; 41% of these occur just once. Together, the top ten hold 12% of the sample.

Rearrangement joined TRBV7-2 to TRBJ2-5; TRBD2 might be the D gene, on 5 matching bases. The sequence was collected from a human donor with low-grade glioma or glioblastoma, undergoing nonglioma brain surgery, or in good health (not recorded which). Sample: glioma tissue, nonneoplastic brain tissue, or PBMCs (not recorded which). The DNA reads TGTGCCAGCAGCTTAGCGGCGGGAGAGACCCAGTACTTC. Protein translation: CASSLAAGETQYF.